This T cell receptor beta chain was sequenced for a study of T cells in Graves' hyperthyroidism and ophthalmopathy (dated by TCRdb to between 2019 and 2020). Study-level background: Peripheral blood samples were taken at initial diagnosis, before any treatment was given. To identify TCR V-J signatures that set the groups apart, the researchers used a discovery cohort of 100 patients, made up of 40 to 45 with Graves' ophthalmopathy and some 58 with stable Graves' hyperthyroidism. Whether ophthalmopathy could be predicted prospectively was tested in an independent validation cohort made up of 18 to 20 hyperthyroidism patients plus 17 patients who later progressed to ophthalmopathy. The roughly 100 discovery patients were randomly divided into training and test sets at a 7:3 ratio. The study also compared thyroid tissue and blood T-cell repertoires from several Graves' hyperthyroidism patients. Following sampling, methimazole starting at 30 mg daily was given to hyperthyroidism patients, and high-dose intravenous methylprednisolone was given to ophthalmopathy patients. According to the paper, TCR Vbeta CDR3 sequencing was carried out on about 140 peripheral blood samples, which came from more than 40 ophthalmopathy, some 73 hyperthyroidism and roughly 17 progressor patients.

In the ophthalmopathy patients, disease was moderately to severely active, with a Clinical Activity Score of 3 or more, a NOSPECS grade of 4 or more, and a duration of less than 3 months. Exclusion was applied to patients with uncontrolled infections, other autoimmune diseases, pregnancy or lactation. Clinical symptoms, serum thyroxine and TRAb, thyroid ultrasound, and orbital computed tomography formed the basis for the diagnoses. PBMCs were isolated from more than 9 ml of fresh peripheral blood by Ficoll-Paque density gradient centrifugation. Trizol reagent was used to extract total RNA, and RNA quality was then checked on an Agilent 2100 Bioanalyzer. From the cysteine through the phenylalanine, the CDR3 covers 13 amino acids. This entry keeps only the CDR3 DNA: 39 bases, framed from base 1. The CDR1 and CDR2 encoded by the germline V gene are SGDLS and YYNGEE. V is reduced by 3 bases and J by 7 bases, leaving a spacing of 11 bases between them.

On the study overall, not on this receptor specifically: Most expanded thyroid clonotypes (frequency above 0.001) were also detected in blood, suggesting blood repertoires may reflect thyroid immune responses. Sample size was not statistically predetermined, and investigators were not blinded to group allocation. In validation, the model predicted progression to ophthalmopathy a median of roughly 6.2 months before onset, with over 55% sensitivity and nearly 75% specificity. In cross-validation, a model built on a 13 V-J signature told ophthalmopathy apart from stable hyperthyroidism with approximately 90% sensitivity and 81% to 82% specificity, and in testing the same model reached 80%/75%.

Amplification of TCR beta CDR3 regions was carried out from RNA transcripts. The first round of RT-PCR for the TCR CDR3 was performed with the HTBI primer set and the Qiagen OneStep RT-PCR kit. Libraries were constructed in a second round of multiplex PCR, after which size selection and purification were performed. Sequencing of the libraries was done on an Illumina HiSeq2000 using paired-end 100 bp reads. In the authors' own workflow: SOAPnuke was used to process the raw data, throwing out any read that contained adapters or uncalled bases, had a mean Phred below 15, or lacked an exact constant-primer or identifier match. High-quality paired reads were merged using COPE v1.2.5, and each unique nucleotide sequence was defined as a clonotype. MiTCR v1.1 was used to align clonotypes to the IMGT TRBV, TRBD and TRBJ reference segments. Analysis was restricted to V-J combinations with a frequency above 0.0001, which covered 98% to 99.2% of repertoires. A TCS score was defined as the ratio between F50 (clonal expansion) and ExV (chaos), using BLOSUM62-based TCRdist between CDR3 peptides within each V-J. Welch's t-statistics and random forest reduced around 550 V-J features to about 13, which were used in a naive Bayes classifier (R e1071). Starting from the raw public reads, TCRdb applied fastp trimming at Q25, assembled clones with MiXCR and retained in-frame beta chains. Rows are unified per CDR3 protein, each entry keeping the most common DNA and genes. These V and J calls rely on TCRdb rather than the paper's analysis. A total of roughly 290,000 distinct CDR3 sequences appear in this sample, 15% to 20% of them only once. The ten top clones hold approximately 57% of the sample.

A few counts support this clonotype. Its antigen is still unknown. No per-base quality is available; no much larger clone lies one base away. The sequence derives from a woman in her sixties with Graves' ophthalmopathy. Sequencing used blood. The sequence links TRBV9 to TRBJ2-1, and possibly TRBD1, on 5 matching bases. The CDR3 reads as follows: CASSARARNEQFF. DNA sequence: TGTGCCAGCAGCGCCAGGGCCCGGAATGAGCAGTTCTTC.